These 5 T cell receptor beta chains came from one sample sequenced in a study of T cell changes during pregnancy in multiple sclerosis. Repertoires were generated with immunoSEQ multiplex PCR, while TCRdb's copy carries only in-frame clones and drops some. Of around 15,000 clones listed, 84% were seen once; the top ten hold 9% to 10%. The specimen comprised CD8+ T cells from peripheral blood mononuclear cells, sampled in the second trimester of pregnancy. These receptors were taken from a female donor in good health, enrolled as a control in a pregnancy study.

The chain links TRBV6-4 to TRBJ2-2, with TRBD1 matching 11 bases. The CDR3 has 15 amino acids. The junction had 4 bases not matched to a gene; V was cut back by 5 bases and J by 5 bases. Germline loops: CDR1 MRHNA, CDR2 SNTAGT. The CDR3: CASSPGDRGTGELFF. Here the CDR3 DNA reads TGTGCCAGCAGTCCCGGGGACAGGGGGACCGGGGAGCTGTTTTTT.

CDR3 residues: CASSLGQSANSPLHF. Written as DNA, the CDR3 is TGTGCCAGCAGCTTAGGACAGTCGGCTAATTCACCCCTCCACTTT. This chain connects TRBV7-8 to TRBJ1-6; a weak D match, TRBD1 (5 bases). The CDR3 loop spans 15 amino acids. Germline-derived CDR1 and CDR2 are SGHVS and FQNEAQ. With 1 base removed from V and 6 bases from J, the gap between germline ends came to 10 bases. The full variable domain, rest sourced from reference TRBV7-8 and TRBJ1-6, is GAGVSQSPRYKVAKRGQDVALRCDPISGHVSLFWYQQALGQGPEFLTYFQNEAQLDKSGLPSDRFFAERPEGSVSTLKIQRTQQEDSAVYLCASSLGQSANSPLHFGNGTRLTVT.

This sequence joins TRBV4-3 and TRBJ2-2; 8 nucleotides agree with TRBD2. The CDR3 length is 18 residues. The germline V gene has CDR1 LGHNA and CDR2 YSLEER. Trimming at V came to 2 bases and at J to 4 bases, leaving 12 bases not matched to a gene. The CDR3 region is CASSQSLGGGGGTGELFF. CDR3 coding DNA: TGCGCCAGCAGCCAATCTCTCGGGGGGGGTGGCGGCACCGGGGAGCTGTTTTTT.

The chain has TRBV6-4 and TRBJ2-3; 14 bases fit TRBD2. The junction had 2 bases not matched to a gene; V was cut back by 2 bases and J by 1 base. The CDR3 is 17 residues long. CDR1 and CDR2 (germline): MRHNA, SNTAGT. The CDR3 DNA follows: TGTGCCAGCAGTGACCAGACTAGCGGGGGGGGCACAGATACGCAGTATTTT. Amino acids: CASSDQTSGGGTDTQYF.

The genes are TRBV9 and TRBJ1-5; D is uncertain. The germline V and J ends were trimmed by 0 bases and 4 bases, with 11 bases remaining between them. The CDR3 is made up of 15 amino acids. Germline V gene data show CDR1 as SGDLS and CDR2 as YYNGEE. The CDR3 spells CASSVGGSANQPQHF. The CDR3 DNA reads as TGTGCCAGCAGCGTAGGTGGCAGCGCTAATCAGCCCCAGCATTTT.